These T cell receptor beta chains were read from a single sample in a study of T cells in Graves' hyperthyroidism and ophthalmopathy. Via MiXCR, TCRdb re-called the multiplex PCR reads, giving one row per CDR3 protein. Of approximately 400,000 distinct CDR3 sequences listed, approximately 15% are singletons. Sequenced material: blood. The receptors stem from a woman between 18 and 29 years old with Graves' hyperthyroidism. Both conserved end residues are part of each CDR3. A D gene is named only where the DNA matches it firmly. Size values are once, few and many counts, or a class for expanded clones, and some rows have none.

v_call	clone_size	cdr3_length	d_call	j_call	cdr3_nt	cdr3_aa
TRBV6-1	.	13	TRBD1	TRBJ1-1	TGTGCCACCTCGGGGACAGGGGGAACTGAAGCTTTCTTT	CATSGTGGTEAFF
TRBV12-3/TRBV12-4	many	16	TRBD1	TRBJ2-2	TGTGCCAGCAGCGAGACAGGGGTGAATGATGGCGGGGAGCTGTTTTTT	CASSETGVNDGGELFF
TRBV9	many	14	.	TRBJ2-5	TGTGCCAGCAGCGGGAGGGACGTCCAAGAGACCCAGTACTTC	CASSGRDVQETQYF
TRBV29-1	.	11	.	TRBJ2-2	TGCAGCGCCCGGTTCGCCGGGGAGCTGTTTTTT	CSARFAGELFF
TRBV13	many	17	TRBD1	TRBJ2-7	TGTGCCAGCAGCTCCCTCGACAGGGTGGGAAGCTCCTACGAGCAGTACTTC	CASSSLDRVGSSYEQYF
TRBV15	many	14	.	TRBJ2-3	TGTGCCACCTTAACGGGACCCTACACAGATACGCAGTATTTT	CATLTGPYTDTQYF
TRBV20-1	many	13	.	TRBJ2-7	TGCAGTGCTAGTGGGGACTCTCGGGACGAGCAGTACTTC	CSASGDSRDEQYF
TRBV12-3/TRBV12-4	.	16	TRBD1	TRBJ1-1	TGTGCCAGCAGTGAATGGGTGACAGGGAAAGACACTGAAGCTTTCTTT	CASSEWVTGKDTEAFF
TRBV20-1	many	16	TRBD1	TRBJ2-7	TGCAGTGCTAGAGACCTTAAGACAGGGCCTTACTACGAGCAGTACTTC	CSARDLKTGPYYEQYF
TRBV9	many	13	.	TRBJ1-1	TGTGCCAGCAGCGTAGACCCCCAGGGGGAAGCTTTCTTT	CASSVDPQGEAFF
TRBV20-1	many	14	.	TRBJ1-2	TGCAGTGCTAGGTGGTCCTCAAGCAACTATGGCTACACCTTC	CSARWSSSNYGYTF
TRBV24-1	many	13	.	TRBJ1-6	TGTGCCACCAGCAGAGATTATAATTCACCCCTCCACTTT	CATSRDYNSPLHF
TRBV19	.	13	TRBD1	TRBJ1-1	TGTGCCAGTCAAGGACAGGGGAACACTGAAGCTTTCTTT	CASQGQGNTEAFF
TRBV5-1	many	16	.	TRBJ2-2	TGCGCCAGCACCCGGGACGGGGTGTCGAACACCGGGGAGCTGTTTTTT	CASTRDGVSNTGELFF
TRBV6-1	few	15	.	TRBJ2-7	TGTGCCAGCAGTGAATGGGGAGAGACGGGATGGGAGCAGTACTTC	CASSEWGETGWEQYF
TRBV2	many	13	.	TRBJ2-7	TGTGCCAGTTCCAGGAGATACGATAACGAGCAGTACTTC	CASSRRYDNEQYF
TRBV5-8	many	15	TRBD1	TRBJ1-1	TGTGCCAGCAGCTCCACGGGACAGGGGAACACTGAAGCTTTCTTT	CASSSTGQGNTEAFF
TRBV20-1	many	14	.	TRBJ2-1	TGCAGTGCCAGGGACTTCAAGGTAGACAATGAGCAGTTCTTC	CSARDFKVDNEQFF